The clone carrying this T cell receptor beta chain was picked up one time. Its antigen remains unidentified. CDR3 length: 16 residues. Trimming removed 0 bases from V and 1 base from J, with 12 bases in between. The germline gives CDR1 SGHVS, CDR2 FQNEAQ. The sample belongs to a study of T cell responses to AZD1222 COVID-19 vaccine. The data were produced by immunoSEQ multiplex PCR, yet TCRdb's version contains in-frame clones alone and is incomplete. The sample holds 150,000 to 190,000 clones, around 87% seen once. Regarding the study as a whole: Donors were largely white British and mainly female; clonal diversity was possibly underestimated. The breadth and depth of Spike-specific TCRs increased once two AZD1222 doses had been given.

Combined were second doses at about 4 or about 12 weeks. This TCR derives from an adult who received the AZD1222 COVID-19 vaccine. The gene calls are TRBV7-8 and TRBJ2-5; TRBD2 might be the D (6 bases). The sample consisted of peripheral blood, taken 28 days after the second AZD1222 dose. CDR3 in DNA: TGTGCCAGCAGCTTAGCGGGGGGTTTATCCCAAGAGACCCAGTACTTC. It encodes CASSLAGGLSQETQYF.